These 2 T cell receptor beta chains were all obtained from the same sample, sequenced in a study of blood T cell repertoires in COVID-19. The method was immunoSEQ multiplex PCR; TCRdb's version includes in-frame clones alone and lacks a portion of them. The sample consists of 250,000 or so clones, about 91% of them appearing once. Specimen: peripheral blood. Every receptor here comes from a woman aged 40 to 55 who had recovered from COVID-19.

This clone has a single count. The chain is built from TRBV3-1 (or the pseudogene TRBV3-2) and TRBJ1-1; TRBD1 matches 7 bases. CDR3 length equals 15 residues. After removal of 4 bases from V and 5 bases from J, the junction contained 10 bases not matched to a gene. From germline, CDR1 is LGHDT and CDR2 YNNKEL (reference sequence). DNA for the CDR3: TGTGCCAGCAGCCCCTTCGTGACAGGGCGAACTGAAGCTTTCTTT. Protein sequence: CASSPFVTGRTEAFF.

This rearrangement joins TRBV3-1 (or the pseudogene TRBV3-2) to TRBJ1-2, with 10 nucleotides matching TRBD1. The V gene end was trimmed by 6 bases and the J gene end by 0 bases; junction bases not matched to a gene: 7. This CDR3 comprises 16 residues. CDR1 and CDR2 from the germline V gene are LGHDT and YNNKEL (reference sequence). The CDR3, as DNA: TGTGCCAGCAGTCCCCCGACAGGGGGCACTAACTATGGCTACACCTTC. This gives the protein CASSPPTGGTNYGYTF.